This TCR beta chain was sequenced in a study of blood T cell repertoires in COVID-19. A note on this clone: In the same sample, other DNA sequences code for this CDR3.

Original analysis: Cell counts per sample came from amplifying reference gene primers. The assay was immunoSEQ multiplex PCR, and TCRdb's table has in-frame clones only and misses some. V, J and clone size are those of that table, while D and trimming were read from the DNA. There are about 33,000 clones in the sample; approximately 89% occur only once, and 7% to 7.5% lies in the top ten. V shed 2 bases and J 1 base; nucleotides not matched to a gene: 2. Germline V lookup: CDR1 KGHSH, CDR2 LQKENI. The CDR3 has 16 residues. Sequenced sample: peripheral blood. The chain is built from TRBV18 and TRBJ2-2; 9 nucleotides align to TRBD2. This clonotype was obtained from a human donor in a cohort sampled during active COVID-19. The CDR3 DNA is TGTGCCAGCTCACCAGCACTAGCGGGGAACACCGGGGAGCTGTTTTTT. Its translation: CASSPALAGNTGELFF.